Below, one T cell receptor beta chain is given with its context. This clonotype showed up just once. The antigen it recognizes is unknown. Base qualities are not provided; no much larger clone lies one nucleotide away. CDR1 and CDR2 (SGHRS, YFSETQ) derive from the germline V gene. Unmatched junction bases come to 10, with V trimmed by 4 bases and J by 4 bases. Including cysteine and phenylalanine, the CDR3 has 16 amino acids. Only CDR3 DNA is held: 48 bases, read in frame from base 1. This specimen comes from a study of T cells after yellow fever vaccination (dated by TCRdb to about 2019). Some background on the complete study: The SMART-Seq v4 Ultra Low Input RNA kit was used to prepare libraries from fractions with low cell numbers. To follow T-cell clones before and after both primary and booster YFV17D yellow fever vaccination, bulk TCR alpha and beta repertoires underwent longitudinal sequencing. Two healthy male donors, one aged 18 to 30 and one aged 30 to 39 years, were included in the cohort. Bulk PBMC replicates and cell subsets were isolated from blood drawn at multiple timepoints before and after both primary and secondary immunization. The investigation overall reported the following: Because abundant contaminating clonotypes from the bulk population could be contained in FACS-sorted repertoires, computational filtering was required. Because only a couple of donors were included in the study, the extent to which the findings can be generalized is limited. A small share of clonotypes occurred in both CD4 and CD8 compartments, likely arising from convergent recombination. Compared with the primary T-cell response, the secondary T-cell response was faster but weaker, reaching its peak on day 5 rather than on day 15. Most clones expanded after primary vaccination (approximately 97% of CD4 and over 80% of CD8) were re-detected after the booster, suggesting that broad memory maintenance occurred.

Sample treatment or condition, as interpreted from the label and publication: live attenuated yellow fever vaccine strain. At each blood-draw timepoint, two biological replicates of bulk PBMCs were obtained. PBMCs were isolated from peripheral blood using a standard Ficoll-Paque protocol. TriZol was used to extract RNA from bulk PBMCs, CD4 and CD8 fractions, and dextramer-positive and dextramer-negative fractions. Synthesis of TCR cDNA relied on 5'RACE template switching, a step that introduced a universal primer site along with unique molecular identifiers. Priming for cDNA synthesis came from both the TCR alpha and TCR beta constant segments. Libraries were amplified in two PCR steps, with sample barcodes and sequencing adapters added in the second step. Sequencing of libraries was performed on Illumina HiSeq 2500 (2x100 bp) or NovaSeq (2x150 bp). As for how the authors treated the data: MIGEC was used to demultiplex reads and collapse the reads into UMI consensus sequences, and MiXCR was used for V(D)J alignment. Clonotypes responding to the vaccine were identified with edgeR on replicate PBMC samples, with the criteria of FDR below 0.01 and a log2 fold change above 5 up to day 15. CD4 or CD8 identity was assigned to each bulk clonotype according to whether the clonotype was present at higher abundance in the sequenced CD4 repertoire or the sequenced CD8 repertoire. The public reads were quality trimmed at Q25 with fastp and then assembled into clones with MiXCR by TCRdb, keeping productive beta chains. Identical CDR3 proteins give one entry, which carries the most common genes and DNA. The V and J calls and clone size come from TCRdb's table, not from the authors' own analysis. This sample comprises hundreds of thousands of distinct CDR3 sequences, about 19% of them detected only once. The ten largest clones capture roughly 13% of the sample.

This TCR was recovered from a man aged 25-45 years who received the YFV17D yellow fever vaccine. The sample in question was PBMCs, obtained 15 days after the yellow fever booster vaccination. The V and J segments used are TRBV5-1 and TRBJ2-3, and TRBD2 aligns with 9 junction nucleotides. The CDR3 corresponds to CASSPGLARVPDTQYF. The DNA reads as follows: TGCGCCAGCAGCCCAGGACTAGCGAGAGTCCCAGATACGCAGTATTTT.